This T cell receptor beta chain is from a study of shared clonotypes between healthy human individuals. Study details: Serving as donors were two women and three men, whose ages spanned 18 to 49.

Repertoires were generated with immunoSEQ multiplex PCR, while TCRdb's copy carries only in-frame clones and drops some. The sample consists of under 2,000,000 clones, just under 95% of them appearing once. In its sample, this clone was seen once. Trimming took 3 bases from V and 4 from J, leaving 15 bases between them. The germline V gene has CDR1 SNHLY and CDR2 FYNNEI. The CDR3 runs to 15 residues. Naive CD8 cells, CD45RO-negative and positively selected for CCR7, excluded terminally differentiated effector memory CD45RA+ cells. This rearrangement joins TRBV2 to TRBJ1-2; the D is unclear. This receptor was taken from a man between 18 and 35 years old in good health. What was sequenced was naive CD8+ T cells sorted from blood. The CDR3 nucleotides read TGTGCCAGCAGTGATACGGACGACTCGGGCTATGGCTACACCTTC. This translates into CASSDTDDSGYGYTF.